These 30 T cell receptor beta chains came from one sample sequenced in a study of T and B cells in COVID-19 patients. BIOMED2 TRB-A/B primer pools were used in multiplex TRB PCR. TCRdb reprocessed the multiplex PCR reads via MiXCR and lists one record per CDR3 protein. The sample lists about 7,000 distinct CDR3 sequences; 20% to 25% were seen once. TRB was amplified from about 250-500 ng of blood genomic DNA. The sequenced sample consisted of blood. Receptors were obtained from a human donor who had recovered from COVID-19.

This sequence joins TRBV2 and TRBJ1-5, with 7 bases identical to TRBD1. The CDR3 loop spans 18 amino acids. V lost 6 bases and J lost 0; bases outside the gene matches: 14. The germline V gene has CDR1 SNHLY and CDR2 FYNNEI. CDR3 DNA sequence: TGTGCCAGCAGCCAAAGCCGGTGGGACAGTCATAGCAATCAGCCCCAGCATTTT. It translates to CASSQSRWDSHSNQPQHF.

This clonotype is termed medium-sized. This CDR3 is CAISGPRTSPYEQYF. The DNA for the CDR3 is TGTGCCATCAGTGGGCCTCGGACCTCCCCCTACGAGCAGTACTTC. The rearrangement joins TRBV10-3 to TRBJ2-7; D uncertain. The CDR3 loop spans 15 amino acids. V was cut by 4 bases and J by 2 bases, with 15 bases left in between. In germline, CDR1 is ENHRY, CDR2 SYGVKD.

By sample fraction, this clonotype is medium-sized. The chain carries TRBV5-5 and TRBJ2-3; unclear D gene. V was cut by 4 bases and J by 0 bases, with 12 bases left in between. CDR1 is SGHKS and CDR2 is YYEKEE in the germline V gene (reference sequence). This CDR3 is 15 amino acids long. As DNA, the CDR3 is TGTGCCAGCAGCCCTAGACCGACCAGCACAGATACGCAGTATTTT. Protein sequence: CASSPRPTSTDTQYF.

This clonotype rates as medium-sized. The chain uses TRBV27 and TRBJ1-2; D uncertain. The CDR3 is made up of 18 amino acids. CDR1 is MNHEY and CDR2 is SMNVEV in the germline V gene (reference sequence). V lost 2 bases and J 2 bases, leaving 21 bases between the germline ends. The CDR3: CASSLAPQSVGLNYGYTF. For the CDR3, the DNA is TGTGCCAGCAGTTTAGCCCCCCAGTCGGTAGGTCTGAACTATGGCTACACCTTC.

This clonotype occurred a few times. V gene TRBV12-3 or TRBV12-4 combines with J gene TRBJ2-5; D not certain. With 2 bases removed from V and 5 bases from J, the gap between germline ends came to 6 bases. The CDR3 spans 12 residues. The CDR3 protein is CASSLSEETQYF. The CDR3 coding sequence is TGTGCCAGCAGTTTAAGCGAGGAGACCCAGTACTTC.

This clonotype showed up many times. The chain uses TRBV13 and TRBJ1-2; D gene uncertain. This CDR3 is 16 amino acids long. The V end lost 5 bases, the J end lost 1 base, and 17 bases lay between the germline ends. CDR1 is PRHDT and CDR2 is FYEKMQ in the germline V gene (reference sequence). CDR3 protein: CASSPPRTDGNYGYTF. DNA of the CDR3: TGTGCCAGCAGCCCGCCTCGGACGGATGGTAACTATGGCTACACCTTC. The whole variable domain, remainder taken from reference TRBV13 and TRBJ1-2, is AAGVIQSPRHLIKEKRETATLKCYPIPRHDTVYWYQQGPGQDPQFLISFYEKMQSDKGSIPDRFSAQQFSDYHSELNMSSLELGDSALYFCASSPPRTDGNYGYTFGSGTRLTVV.

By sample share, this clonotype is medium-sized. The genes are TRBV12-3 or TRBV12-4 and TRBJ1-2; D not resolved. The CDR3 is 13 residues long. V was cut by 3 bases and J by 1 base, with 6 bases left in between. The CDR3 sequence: CASSLGGNYGYTF. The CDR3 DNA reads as TGTGCCAGCAGTTTGGGCGGTAACTATGGCTACACCTTC.

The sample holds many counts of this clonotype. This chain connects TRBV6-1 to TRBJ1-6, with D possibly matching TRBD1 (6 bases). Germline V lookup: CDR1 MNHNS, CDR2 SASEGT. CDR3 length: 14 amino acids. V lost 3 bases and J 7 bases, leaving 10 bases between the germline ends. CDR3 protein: CASSERGVNSPLHF. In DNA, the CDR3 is TGTGCCAGCAGTGAGAGGGGGGTAAATTCACCCCTCCACTTT.

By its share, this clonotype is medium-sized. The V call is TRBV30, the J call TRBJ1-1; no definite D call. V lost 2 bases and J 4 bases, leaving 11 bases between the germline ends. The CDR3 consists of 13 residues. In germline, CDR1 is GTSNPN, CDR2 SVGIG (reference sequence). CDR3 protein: CAWSLSTGTEAFF. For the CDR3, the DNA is TGTGCCTGGAGTCTCAGTACGGGCACTGAAGCTTTCTTT.

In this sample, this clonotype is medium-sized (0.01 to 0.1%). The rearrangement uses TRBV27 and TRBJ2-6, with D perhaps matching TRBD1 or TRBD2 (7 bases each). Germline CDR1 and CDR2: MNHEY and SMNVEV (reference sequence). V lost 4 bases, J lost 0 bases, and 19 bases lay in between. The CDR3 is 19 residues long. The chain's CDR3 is CASSSAGGGGLSGANVLTF. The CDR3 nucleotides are TGTGCCAGCAGTTCCGCAGGGGGAGGGGGTCTCTCTGGGGCCAACGTCCTGACTTTC.

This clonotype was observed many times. The CDR3 is CAIRGDGTARTGYTF. The CDR3 bases are TGTGCCATCAGAGGAGACGGGACAGCCAGGACTGGCTACACCTTC. This chain links TRBV10-3 with TRBJ1-2, with 7 positions matching TRBD1. The CDR3 is 15 amino acids. Germline loops: CDR1 ENHRY, CDR2 SYGVKD. The ends lost 6 bases at V and 7 bases at J; junction bases unmatched: 14.

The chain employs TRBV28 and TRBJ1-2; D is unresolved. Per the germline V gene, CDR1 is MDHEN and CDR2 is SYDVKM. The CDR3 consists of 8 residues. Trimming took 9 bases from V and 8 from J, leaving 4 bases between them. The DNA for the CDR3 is TGTGCCAGTTCGGGCTACACCTTC. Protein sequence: CASSGYTF.

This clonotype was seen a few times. The CDR3 region is CASSLGVGTGELFF. DNA for the CDR3: TGCGCCAGCAGCTTGGGAGTGGGGACCGGGGAGCTGTTTTTT. The genes are TRBV5-1 and TRBJ2-2; D gene ambiguous. With 0 bases removed from V and 5 bases from J, the gap between germline ends came to 8 bases. Germline CDR1 is SGHRS and CDR2 is YFSETQ. This CDR3 comprises 14 residues.

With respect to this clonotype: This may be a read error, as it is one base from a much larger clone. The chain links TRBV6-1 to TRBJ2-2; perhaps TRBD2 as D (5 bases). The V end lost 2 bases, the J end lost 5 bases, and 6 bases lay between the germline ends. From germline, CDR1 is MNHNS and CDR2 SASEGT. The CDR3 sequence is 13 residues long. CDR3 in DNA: TGTGCCAGCAGTGAAACGGGGACCGGGGAGCTGTTTTTT. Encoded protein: CASSETGTGELFF.

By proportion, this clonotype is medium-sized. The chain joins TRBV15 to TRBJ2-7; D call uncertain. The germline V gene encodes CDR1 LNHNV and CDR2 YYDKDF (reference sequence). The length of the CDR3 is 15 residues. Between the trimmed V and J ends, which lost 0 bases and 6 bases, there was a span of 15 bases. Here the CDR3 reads CATSRDASPSTEQYF. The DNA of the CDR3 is TGTGCCACCAGCAGAGATGCCAGCCCAAGCACCGAGCAGTACTTC.

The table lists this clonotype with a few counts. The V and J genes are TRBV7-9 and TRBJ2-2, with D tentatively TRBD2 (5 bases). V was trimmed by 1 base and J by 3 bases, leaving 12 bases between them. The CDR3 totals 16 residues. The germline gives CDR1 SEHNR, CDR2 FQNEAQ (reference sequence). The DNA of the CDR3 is TGTGCCAGCAGCTTAGGTTTGGCGGGCCACACCGGGGAGCTGTTTTTT. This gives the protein CASSLGLAGHTGELFF.

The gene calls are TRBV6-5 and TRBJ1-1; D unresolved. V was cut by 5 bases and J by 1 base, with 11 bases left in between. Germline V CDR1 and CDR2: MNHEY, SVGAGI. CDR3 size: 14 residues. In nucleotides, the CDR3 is TGTGCCAGCAGTGAAGGGATCTCGAACACTGAAGCTTTCTTT. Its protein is CASSEGISNTEAFF.

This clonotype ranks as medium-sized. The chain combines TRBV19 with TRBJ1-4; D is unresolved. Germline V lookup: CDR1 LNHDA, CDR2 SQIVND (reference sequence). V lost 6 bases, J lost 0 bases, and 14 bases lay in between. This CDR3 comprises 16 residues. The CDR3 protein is CASRLSRAATNEKLFF. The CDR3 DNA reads TGTGCCAGTAGATTATCACGGGCTGCAACTAATGAAAAACTGTTTTTT. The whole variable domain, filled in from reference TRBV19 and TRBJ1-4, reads DGGITQSPKYLFRKEGQNVTLSCEQNLNHDAMYWYRQDPGQGLRLIYYSQIVNDFQKGDIAEGYSVSREKKESFPLTVTSAQKNPTAFYLCASRLSRAATNEKLFFGSGTQLSVL.

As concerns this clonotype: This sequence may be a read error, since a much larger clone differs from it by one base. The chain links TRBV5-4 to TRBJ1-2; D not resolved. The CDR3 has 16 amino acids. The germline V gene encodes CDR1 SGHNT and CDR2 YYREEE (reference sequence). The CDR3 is CASILSSMGRVSGYTF. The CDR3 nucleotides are TGTGCCAGCATCTTGTCCTCGATGGGCCGGGTGAGCGGCTACACCTTC.

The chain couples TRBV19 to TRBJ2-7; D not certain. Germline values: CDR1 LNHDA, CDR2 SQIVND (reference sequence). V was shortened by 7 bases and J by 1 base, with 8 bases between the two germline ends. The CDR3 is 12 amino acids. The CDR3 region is CASTAGSYEQYF. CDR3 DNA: TGTGCCAGTACCGCAGGTTCCTACGAGCAGTACTTC.

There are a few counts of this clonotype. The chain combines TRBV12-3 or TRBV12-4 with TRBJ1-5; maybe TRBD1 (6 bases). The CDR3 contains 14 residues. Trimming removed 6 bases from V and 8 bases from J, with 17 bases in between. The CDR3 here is CASSPQQGREPQHF. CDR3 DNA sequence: TGTGCCAGCAGCCCACAACAGGGAAGGGAGCCCCAGCATTTT.

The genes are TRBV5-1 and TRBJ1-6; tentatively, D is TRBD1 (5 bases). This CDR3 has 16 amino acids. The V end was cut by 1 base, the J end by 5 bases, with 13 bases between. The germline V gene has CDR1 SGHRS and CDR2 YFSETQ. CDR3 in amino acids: CASSLSPGNNNSPLHF. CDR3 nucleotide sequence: TGCGCCAGCAGCTTGTCTCCAGGGAATAATAATTCACCCCTCCACTTT. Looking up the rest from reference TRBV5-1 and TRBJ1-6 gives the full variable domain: KAGVTQTPRYLIKTRGQQVTLSCSPISGHRSVSWYQQTPGQGLQFLFEYFSETQRNKGNFPGRFSGRQFSNSRSEMNVSTLELGDSALYLCASSLSPGNNNSPLHFGNGTRLTVT.

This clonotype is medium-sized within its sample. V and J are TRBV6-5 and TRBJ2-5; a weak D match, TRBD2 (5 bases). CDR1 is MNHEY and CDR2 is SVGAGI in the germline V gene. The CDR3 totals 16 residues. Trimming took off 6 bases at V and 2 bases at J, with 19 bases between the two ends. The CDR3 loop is CASSRARVSSQETQYF. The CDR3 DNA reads TGTGCCAGCAGCCGGGCGAGGGTATCTTCGCAAGAGACCCAGTACTTC.

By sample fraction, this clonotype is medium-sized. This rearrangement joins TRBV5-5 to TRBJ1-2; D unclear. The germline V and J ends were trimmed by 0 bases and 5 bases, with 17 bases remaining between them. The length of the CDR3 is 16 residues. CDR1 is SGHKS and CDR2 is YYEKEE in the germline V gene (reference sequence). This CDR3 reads CASSLAPEKREYGYTF. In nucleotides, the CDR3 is TGTGCCAGCAGCTTGGCCCCGGAAAAACGGGAATATGGCTACACCTTC. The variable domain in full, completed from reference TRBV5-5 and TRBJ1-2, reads DAGVTQSPTHLIKTRGQQVTLRCSPISGHKSVSWYQQVLGQGPQFIFQYYEKEERGRGNFPDRFSARQFPNYSSELNVNALLLGDSALYLCASSLAPEKREYGYTFGSGTRLTVV.

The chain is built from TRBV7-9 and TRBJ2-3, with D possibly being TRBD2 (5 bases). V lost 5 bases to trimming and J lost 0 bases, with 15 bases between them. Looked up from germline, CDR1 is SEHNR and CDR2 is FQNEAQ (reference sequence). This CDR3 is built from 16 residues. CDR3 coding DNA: TGTGCCAGCAGCCCGTTGGCGGGTTCTAGCACAGATACGCAGTATTTT. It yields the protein CASSPLAGSSTDTQYF. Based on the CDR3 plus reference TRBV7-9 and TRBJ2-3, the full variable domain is DTGVSQNPRHKITKRGQNVTFRCDPISEHNRLYWYRQTLGQGPEFLTYFQNEAQLEKSRLLSDRFSAERPKGSFSTLEIQRTEQGDSAMYLCASSPLAGSSTDTQYFGPGTRLTVL.

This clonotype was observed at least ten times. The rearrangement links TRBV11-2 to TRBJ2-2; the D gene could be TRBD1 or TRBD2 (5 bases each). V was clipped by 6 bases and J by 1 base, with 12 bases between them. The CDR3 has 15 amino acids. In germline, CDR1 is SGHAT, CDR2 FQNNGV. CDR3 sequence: CASRTRGLNTGELFF. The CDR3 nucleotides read TGTGCCAGCAGAACGAGGGGCTTGAACACCGGGGAGCTGTTTTTT. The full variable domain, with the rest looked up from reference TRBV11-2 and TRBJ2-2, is EAGVAQSPRYKIIEKRQSVAFWCNPISGHATLYWYQQILGQGPKLLIQFQNNGVVDDSQLPKDRFSAERLKGVDSTLKIQPAKLEDSAVYLCASRTRGLNTGELFFGEGSRLTVL.

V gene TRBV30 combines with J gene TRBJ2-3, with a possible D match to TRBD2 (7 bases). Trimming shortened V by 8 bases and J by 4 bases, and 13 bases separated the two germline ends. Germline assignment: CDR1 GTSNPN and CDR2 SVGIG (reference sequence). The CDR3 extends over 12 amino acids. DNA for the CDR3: TGTGCCGGAAGGGGGGGCGCAGATACGCAGTATTTT. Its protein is CAGRGGADTQYF. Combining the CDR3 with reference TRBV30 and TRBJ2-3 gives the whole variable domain SQTIHQWPATLVQPVGSPLSLECTVEGTSNPNLYWYRQAAGRGLQLLFYSVGIGQISSEVPQNLSASRPQDRQFILSSKKLLLSDSGFYLCAGRGGADTQYFGPGTRLTVL.

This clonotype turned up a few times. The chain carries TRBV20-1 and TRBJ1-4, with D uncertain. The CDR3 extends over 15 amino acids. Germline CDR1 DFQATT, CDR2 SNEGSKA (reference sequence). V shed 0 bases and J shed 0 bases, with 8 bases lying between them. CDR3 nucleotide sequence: TGCAGTGCTAGAGATACGTCAGCAACTAATGAAAAACTGTTTTTT. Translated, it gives CSARDTSATNEKLFF.

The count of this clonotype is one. DNA of the CDR3: TGTGCCAGCGGGACTAGCGGGGGAAGCGAGCAGTACTTC. Its protein is CASGTSGGSEQYF. The chain recombines TRBV6-5 with TRBJ2-7, with 14 bases fitting TRBD2. The CDR3 totals 13 residues. Germline CDR1 is MNHEY and CDR2 is SVGAGI. V was pared by 8 bases and J by 6 bases, with 3 bases of the junction left unmatched.

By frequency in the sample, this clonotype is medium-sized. The CDR3 DNA follows: TGTGCCGGAGGGGAGCCTCTGGTCGGCTACACCTTC. This encodes CAGGEPLVGYTF. This chain links TRBV30 with TRBJ1-2; D might be TRBD1 (5 bases). Trimming pared 8 bases from V and 8 bases from J, leaving 18 bases between. Looked up from germline, CDR1 is GTSNPN and CDR2 is SVGIG (reference sequence). The CDR3 spans 12 residues.